The 25 T cell receptor beta chains given below trace back to one sample, sequenced in a study of blood T cell repertoires in COVID-19. Clones were sequenced by immunoSEQ multiplex PCR, and TCRdb holds only the in-frame ones, with some missing. The sample has approximately 670,000 clones; about nine tenths are singletons. The sequenced sample was peripheral blood. These receptor sequences come from a woman aged 18-30 years with acute or convalescent COVID-19.

The chain combines TRBV7-9 with TRBJ1-1; D remains unclear. This CDR3 comprises 16 residues. Germline CDR1 reads SEHNR; CDR2 reads FQNEAQ (reference sequence). The V end was cut by 4 bases, the J end by 0 bases, with 15 bases between. CDR3 loop: CASSYPPVAMNTEAFF. In DNA form, the CDR3 reads TGTGCCAGCAGCTACCCACCGGTCGCTATGAACACTGAAGCTTTCTTT.

The V gene is TRBV2, the J gene TRBJ2-7, with a possible D match to TRBD2 (7 bases). The CDR3 contains 14 residues. V gave up 7 bases and J gave up 0 bases, with 13 bases separating them. CDR1 is SNHLY and CDR2 is FYNNEI in the germline V gene. CDR3 DNA: TGTGCCAGCATCCCGGGGGGCAGCTCCTACGAGCAGTACTTC. Protein sequence: CASIPGGSSYEQYF.

This chain links TRBV9 with TRBJ1-1; no firm D call. V was cut by 3 bases and J by 1 base, with 10 bases left in between. The CDR3 runs 14 residues. Germline CDR1 is SGDLS and CDR2 is YYNGEE. CDR3 amino acids: CASSALERNTEAFF. CDR3 nucleotide sequence: TGTGCCAGCAGCGCACTCGAGAGGAACACTGAAGCTTTCTTT.

This chain connects TRBV12-2 to TRBJ2-4; the D call TRBD2 from the table was never checked on the DNA. TRBV12-2 constitutes a pseudogene. The CDR3 is made up of 13 amino acids. The CDR3 loop reads CASRLDEENIQYF. The CDR3 DNA sequence: TGTGCAAGTCGCTTAGATGAGGAAAACATTCAGTACTTC.

The chain carries TRBV27 and TRBJ1-2, with a weak D call TRBD1 (5 bases). The CDR3 consists of 14 residues. Trimming took off 0 bases at V and 7 bases at J, with 12 bases between the two ends. Germline V gene lookup returns CDR1 MNHEY and CDR2 SMNVEV (reference sequence). The CDR3 loop is CASSLSAGVLGYTF. CDR3 DNA sequence: TGTGCCAGCAGTTTATCCGCGGGGGTTCTTGGCTACACCTTC.

For this clone: The identical CDR3 is also encoded by other nucleotide sequences in the sample. This chain connects TRBV24-1 to TRBJ1-2; no clear D. CDR1 is KGHDR, CDR2 SFDVKD, per germline. Trimming took 5 bases from V and 8 from J, leaving 8 bases between them. The CDR3 totals 11 residues. CDR3 sequence (DNA): TGTGCCACCAGTGGCGGAGGAGGCTACACCTTC. Amino acid sequence: CATSGGGGYTF.

The rearrangement uses TRBV2 and TRBJ2-3; 9 bases line up with TRBD2. CDR3 length equals 14 residues. CDR1 is SNHLY and CDR2 is FYNNEI in the germline V gene. The trim removed 10 bases at V and 1 base at J, leaving 6 bases unmatched. The CDR3 DNA reads TGTGCCATCGATAGCGGGGGACGCACAGATACGCAGTATTTT. Residues: CAIDSGGRTDTQYF.

The chain carries TRBV7-8 and TRBJ2-1; 11 bases match TRBD2. The CDR3 consists of 16 residues. Trimming at V came to 1 base and at J to 7 bases, leaving 6 bases not matched to a gene. Looked up from germline, CDR1 is SGHVS and CDR2 is FQNEAQ. Here the CDR3 DNA reads TGTGCCAGCAGCTTAGAGATAGCGGGGGGGCCGAATGAGCAGTTCTTC. It codes for CASSLEIAGGPNEQFF.

A few counts support this clone. V is TRBV24-1 and J is TRBJ1-2; possible D gene TRBD1, 6 bases. Trimming took off 0 bases at V and 4 bases at J, with 14 bases between the two ends. CDR3 length: 16 residues. Germline values: CDR1 KGHDR, CDR2 SFDVKD. The CDR3, as DNA: TGTGCCACCAGTGATTTGGGCCCGGGGGGGGCCTATGGCTACACCTTC. The encoded protein is CATSDLGPGGAYGYTF.

CDR3 loop: CASSLTGASVVVAGELFF. The CDR3 DNA reads TGTGCCAGCAGCTTGACAGGGGCCTCTGTCGTTGTGGCCGGGGAGCTGTTTTTT. This rearrangement joins TRBV5-6 to TRBJ2-2, with 7 positions matching TRBD1. Germline V gives CDR1 SGHDT, CDR2 YYEEEE. The V and J ends lost 1 base and 6 bases, in that order; junction bases with no gene match: 15. The CDR3 is 18 residues long.

This chain connects TRBV30 to TRBJ2-5; TRBD2 aligns across 13 bases. With 0 bases clipped from V and 2 bases from J, the junction kept 3 bases outside the gene matches. The length of the CDR3 is 16 residues. Per germline, CDR1 GTSNPN and CDR2 SVGIG (reference sequence). The CDR3 reads CAWSVGTSGIQETQYF. Written as DNA, the CDR3 is TGTGCCTGGAGTGTAGGGACTAGCGGGATTCAAGAGACCCAGTACTTC.

This sequence joins TRBV4-3 and TRBJ2-3; 10 nucleotides match TRBD2. The CDR3 is 18 amino acids. The germline CDR1 and CDR2 sequences are LGHNA and YSLEER. The V segment lost 4 bases and the J segment 2 bases; nucleotides outside the gene matches: 12. The CDR3 bases are TGCGCCAGCAGCCCACTACCCCAGGGACTAGCGCTCACAGATACGCAGTATTTT. This codes for CASSPLPQGLALTDTQYF.

The chain joins TRBV11-2 to TRBJ1-1; the match to TRBD1 covers 7 bases. Germline V CDR1 and CDR2: SGHAT, FQNNGV. The V and J ends lost 5 bases and 10 bases, in that order; junction bases with no gene match: 13. This CDR3 has 14 residues. The CDR3 sequence is CASSQLYTGVRAFF. CDR3 coding DNA: TGTGCCAGCAGCCAGCTATACACAGGGGTGAGAGCTTTCTTT. Filled out from reference TRBV11-2 and TRBJ1-1, the complete variable domain reads EAGVAQSPRYKIIEKRQSVAFWCNPISGHATLYWYQQILGQGPKLLIQFQNNGVVDDSQLPKDRFSAERLKGVDSTLKIQPAKLEDSAVYLCASSQLYTGVRAFFGQGTRLTVV.

V usage is TRBV11-2 and J usage is TRBJ1-2; TRBD1 matches at 9 bases. The CDR3 runs 16 residues. V was clipped by 1 base and J by 5 bases; unmatched bases: 8. Germline CDR1 SGHAT, CDR2 FQNNGV. The chain's CDR3 is CASSLGTGVFLYGYTF. CDR3 sequence (DNA): TGTGCCAGCAGCTTAGGGACAGGGGTCTTTCTTTATGGCTACACCTTC.

V is TRBV5-1 and J is TRBJ2-7; the D gene is possibly TRBD2 (6 bases). V was pared by 0 bases and J by 5 bases, with 15 bases between. The CDR3 extends over 15 amino acids. Germline loops: CDR1 SGHRS, CDR2 YFSETQ. The CDR3 coding sequence is TGCGCCAGCAGCTTGGCCGGGACTCCGATCCACGAGCAGTACTTC. Protein product: CASSLAGTPIHEQYF.

V gene TRBV4-1 combines with J gene TRBJ2-3; maybe TRBD1 (5 bases). The CDR3 spans 16 residues. CDR1 is MGHRA, CDR2 YSYEKL, per germline. The V end lost 0 bases, the J end lost 3 bases, and 13 bases lay between the germline ends. CDR3 sequence (DNA): TGCGCCAGCAGCCAAGATAACCAGGGTTGGACAGATACGCAGTATTTT. Its protein product is CASSQDNQGWTDTQYF.

This clone was observed once. The J gene is TRBJ1-4, the V gene TRBV5-5; 9 bases are shared with TRBD1. Germline-derived CDR1 and CDR2 are SGHKS and YYEKEE (reference sequence). There are 13 residues in the CDR3. The trim removed 5 bases at V and 7 bases at J, leaving 3 bases unmatched. CDR3 sequence: CASRMTGGEKLFF. For the CDR3, the DNA is TGTGCCAGCAGGATGACAGGGGGTGAAAAACTGTTTTTT.

In its sample, this clone was seen once. The rearrangement uses TRBV4-1 and TRBJ1-2; D might be TRBD1 (6 bases). This CDR3 region has 16 residues. Germline CDR1 MGHRA, CDR2 YSYEKL. V lost 1 base, J lost 0 bases, and 12 bases lay in between. The CDR3 bases are TGCGCCAGCAGCCAAGTCAGGACAGCTCCTAACTATGGCTACACCTTC. Protein product: CASSQVRTAPNYGYTF.

The chain uses TRBV9 and TRBJ2-3; D remains ambiguous. The CDR3 length is 14 residues. CDR1 and CDR2 from the germline V gene are SGDLS and YYNGEE. Trimming took off 3 bases at V and 6 bases at J, with 14 bases between the two ends. Written as DNA, the CDR3 is TGTGCCAGCAGCGGGCCTGGGCTCACGGATACGCAGTATTTT. Translating gives CASSGPGLTDTQYF.

The chain is built from TRBV4-1 and TRBJ1-6; 8 bases line up with TRBD1. This CDR3 is built from 17 residues. V lost 0 bases to trimming and J lost 8 bases; unmatched junction nucleotides: 9. CDR1 is MGHRA, CDR2 YSYEKL, per germline. The CDR3 loop is CASSQDRDRLMYSPLHF. The CDR3 DNA is TGCGCCAGCAGCCAAGATAGGGACAGGCTGATGTATTCACCCCTCCACTTT.

J is TRBJ2-7 and V is TRBV9; 7 nucleotides line up with TRBD2. The CDR3 has 16 residues. The trim removed 4 bases at V and 3 bases at J, leaving 13 bases unmatched. Germline CDR1 is SGDLS and CDR2 is YYNGEE. The DNA for the CDR3 is TGTGCCAGCAGCCCCCAGGGAAGTGGGAGGGGCTACGAGCAGTACTTC. Translated: CASSPQGSGRGYEQYF.

This clone has a handful of counts. The chain links TRBV4-1 to TRBJ1-3; no clear D. Per germline, CDR1 MGHRA and CDR2 YSYEKL. Trimming pared 1 base from V and 8 bases from J, leaving 18 bases between. The CDR3 extends over 16 amino acids. The DNA of the CDR3 is TGCGCCAGCAGCCAAGGAGGGCTTATTCTAAGGGACACCATATATTTT. Translating it yields CASSQGGLILRDTIYF.

This sequence joins TRBV19 and TRBJ1-6; a weak D match, TRBD1 (5 bases). CDR1 LNHDA and CDR2 SQIVND come from the germline V gene (reference sequence). V was clipped by 3 bases and J by 4 bases, with 7 bases between them. The CDR3 is made up of 14 amino acids. The CDR3 sequence: CASSMDKYNSPLHF. The CDR3 DNA reads as TGTGCCAGTAGTATGGACAAATATAATTCACCCCTCCACTTT.

The chain employs TRBV4-1 and TRBJ2-3, with D tentatively TRBD1 (5 bases). CDR3 length: 15 residues. CDR1 is MGHRA and CDR2 is YSYEKL in the germline V gene. V was pared by 3 bases and J by 0 bases, with 10 bases between. In DNA form, the CDR3 reads TGCGCCAGCAGCCATATCGGACAAAGCACAGATACGCAGTATTTT. Translating gives CASSHIGQSTDTQYF.

This chain connects TRBV5-1 to TRBJ2-5, with TRBD1 identical over 8 bases. This CDR3 has 15 residues. The ends lost 5 bases at V and 2 bases at J; junction bases unmatched: 8. CDR1 SGHRS and CDR2 YFSETQ come from the germline V gene. The CDR3 DNA reads TGCGCCAGCAGGGACTTGGACAGGGCACAAGAGACCCAGTACTTC. It yields the protein CASRDLDRAQETQYF.